The subject of this entry is one T cell receptor (beta chain). Its antigen is unknown. CDR3 length: 13 residues. Between the trimmed V and J ends, which lost 6 bases and 0 bases, there was a span of 6 bases. Germline V gene data show CDR1 as MNHEY and CDR2 as SVGAGI. The sample comes from a study of T cell responses to AZD1222 COVID-19 vaccine. Sequencing was performed with immunoSEQ multiplex PCR; in TCRdb, only in-frame clones are kept and a portion is missing. Here the sample spans 90,000 to 130,000 clones, around 92% being singletons. General study findings and limits: An increase in Spike-specific TCR breadth and depth was observed after two AZD1222 doses.

The receptor was derived from an adult in good health. This specimen was peripheral blood, taken on day 0 of AZD1222 vaccination. The rearrangement uses TRBV6-5 and TRBJ1-5; D remains ambiguous. The CDR3 loop reads CASSSLSNQPQHF. Here the CDR3 DNA reads TGTGCCAGCAGCTCACTTAGCAATCAGCCCCAGCATTTT.